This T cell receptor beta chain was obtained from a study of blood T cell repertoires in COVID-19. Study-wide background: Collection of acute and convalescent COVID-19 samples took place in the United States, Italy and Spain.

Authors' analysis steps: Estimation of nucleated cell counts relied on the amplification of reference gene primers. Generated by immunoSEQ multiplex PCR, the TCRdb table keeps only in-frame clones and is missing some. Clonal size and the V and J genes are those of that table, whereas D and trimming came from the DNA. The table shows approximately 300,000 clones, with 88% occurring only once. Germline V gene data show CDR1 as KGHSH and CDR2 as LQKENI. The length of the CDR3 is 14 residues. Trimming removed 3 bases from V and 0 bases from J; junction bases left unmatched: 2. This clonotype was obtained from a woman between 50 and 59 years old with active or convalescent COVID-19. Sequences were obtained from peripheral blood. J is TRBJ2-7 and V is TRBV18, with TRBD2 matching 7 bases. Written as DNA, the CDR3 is TGTGCCAGCTCACCCGGACTAGACTCCTACGAGCAGTACTTC. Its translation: CASSPGLDSYEQYF.